Given below is one T cell receptor (beta chain) in context. What antigen it recognizes has not been identified. No base qualities exist here, and no much larger clone lies one base off it. The CDR3 regions of human TCRbeta chains were analyzed by immunosequencing. For the original study's pipeline: TCRs in the repertoires were compared against a reference library of SARS-CoV-2-specific TCRs that had been generated with the MIRA antigen-specificity platform. Breadth was defined as the fraction of unique TCRs that were SARS-CoV-2-associated, and depth was defined as the fraction of total T cells that were SARS-CoV-2-associated. Each spike-specific TCR was assigned to its reactive spike region and to a CD4 or CD8 class using the MIRA data. Log10-transformed breadth and depth values were compared by one-way ANOVA with Sidak's multiple comparisons tests. Imported from immuneACCESS, the table was reduced by TCRdb to in-frame sequences with V and J called. These copies leave out some clones; in studies compared against another copy, an unresolved V gene accounts for under half, and the cause of the remainder is not known. The V and J calls and the clone size are those of that table, but D and trimming were determined from the DNA. The sample table shows approximately 70,000 clones, and roughly 82% are seen once. In total, the top ten clones hold approximately 5.4% of the sample.

The data belong to a study of T cell responses to AZD1222 COVID-19 vaccine (dated by TCRdb to the early 2020s). Regarding the study in general: AZD1222 recipients given second doses at about 4 weeks or at about 12 weeks were pooled, since spike-specific TCR depth and breadth were not found to differ between the two schedules. TCR sequencing covered roughly 230 trial participants: 207 given two doses of AZD1222 and about 26 given two doses of MenACWY control vaccine. Trial participants were enrolled by age into 18-55, 56-69 and 70-plus year subgroups, with approximately 160, 26 and 62 TCR-sequenced participants respectively. Summary of the overall study and its limitations: After two AZD1222 doses, spike-specific TCR breadth and depth were significantly higher than at day 0 and than in MenACWY recipients. Reportedly, close to half of the unique spike-specific TCRs recognized epitopes lying outside the regions that are mutated in the B.1.351 and B.1.1.7 variants. Only six AZD1222 recipients were SARS-CoV-2 seropositive at baseline, limiting conclusions about previously exposed vaccinees. The 56-69-year group was small, and its depth increase did not reach significance, likely because of low power. Because no day 14 peak-response samples were available, repertoires were characterized only after the peak T cell response. CD4 TCRs associated with the vaccine covered the entire spike protein, and the dominant responses were in regions 160-218 and 743-854. Participants were mostly white British and included more females than males, and it was suggested by the authors that clonal diversity may have been underestimated.

The time point label, as the study defines it: baseline before first vaccination. Vaccinee samples came from UK trials COV001 and COV002, including a single-blind randomized controlled phase 2/3 trial of AZD1222 (ChAdOx1 nCoV-19) in healthy adults. For TCRbeta chain sequencing, PBMC samples from trial participants were taken at day 0 and at day 28 after the second dose. The junction carries 15 bases between V and J, which are trimmed by 9 bases and 3 bases respectively. Taken from the germline V gene, the CDR1 and CDR2 loops are SNHLY and FYNNEI. From the cysteine through the phenylalanine, the CDR3 covers 13 amino acids. Only the CDR3 region is kept as DNA, spanning 39 bases read in frame from base 1.

The chain is assembled from TRBV2 and TRBJ2-7, with a tentative D call of TRBD1 or TRBD2, each matching 5 bases. Sample: peripheral blood, taken on day 0 of AZD1222 vaccination. This clonotype originated in an adult in good health. At the DNA level, the sequence is TGTGCCAGGGGGACGGGTCGGGGCTACGAGCAGTACTTC. This encodes CARGTGRGYEQYF.